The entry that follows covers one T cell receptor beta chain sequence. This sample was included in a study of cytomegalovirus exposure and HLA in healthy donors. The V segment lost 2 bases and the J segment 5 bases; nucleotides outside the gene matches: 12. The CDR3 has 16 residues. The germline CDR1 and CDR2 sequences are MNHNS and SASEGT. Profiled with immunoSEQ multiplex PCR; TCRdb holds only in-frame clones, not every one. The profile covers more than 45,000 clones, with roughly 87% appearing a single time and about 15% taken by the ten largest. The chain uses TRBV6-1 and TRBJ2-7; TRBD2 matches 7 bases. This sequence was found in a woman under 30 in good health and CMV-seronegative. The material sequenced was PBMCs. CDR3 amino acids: CASSERQRLAIHEQYF. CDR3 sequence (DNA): TGTGCCAGCAGTGAACGACAGAGACTAGCCATCCACGAGCAGTACTTC.